This TCR beta chain was captured by sequencing in a study of blood T cell repertoires in COVID-19. Study information: Researchers got acute and convalescent COVID-19 samples from the United States, Italy and Spain. Sample material is recorded as cDNA or gDNA derived from T cells, B-cell-depleted T cells, or PBMCs.

In the study's own analysis: Reference gene primer amplification gave estimated nucleated cell counts. The protocol was immunoSEQ multiplex PCR, while the TCRdb copy is restricted to in-frame clones and leaves out a portion. V and J calls and clone size are given by that table; D and trimming were obtained from the DNA. The table records about 220,000 clones, 84% of them present only once. CDR1 and CDR2 (germline): SGHTA, FQGNSA. The CDR3 runs 11 residues. Trimming pared 6 bases from V and 2 bases from J, leaving 4 bases between. The sample was peripheral blood. This sequence was found in a middle-aged man who had recovered from COVID-19. V usage is TRBV7-2 and J usage is TRBJ2-5; D unclear. This CDR3 reads CASRQQETQYF. Here the CDR3 DNA reads TGTGCCAGCAGACAGCAAGAGACCCAGTACTTC. The variable domain in full, with the rest retrieved from reference TRBV7-2 and TRBJ2-5, is GAGVSQSPSNKVTEKGKDVELRCDPISGHTALYWYRQSLGQGLEFLIYFQGNSAPDKSGLPSDRFSAERTGGSVSTLTIQRTQQEDSAVYLCASRQQETQYFGPGTRLLVL.